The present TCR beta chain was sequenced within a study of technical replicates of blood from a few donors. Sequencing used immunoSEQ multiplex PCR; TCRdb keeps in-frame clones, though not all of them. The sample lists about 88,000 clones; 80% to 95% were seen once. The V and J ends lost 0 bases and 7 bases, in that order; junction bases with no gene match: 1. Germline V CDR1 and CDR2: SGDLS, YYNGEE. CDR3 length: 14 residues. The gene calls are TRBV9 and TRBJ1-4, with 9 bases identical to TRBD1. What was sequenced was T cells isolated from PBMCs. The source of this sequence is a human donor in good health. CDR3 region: CASSVGTGVEKLFF. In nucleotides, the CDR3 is TGTGCCAGCAGCGTAGGGACAGGGGTTGAAAAACTGTTTTTT.